The rows below give T cell receptor beta chains drawn from one sample of a study of cytomegalovirus exposure and HLA in healthy donors. Profiling relied on immunoSEQ multiplex PCR, and the TCRdb table lists in-frame clones only, not all of them. The table for this sample gives about 79,000 clones. What was sequenced was PBMCs. The receptors stem from a man aged 25-40 years in good health and CMV-seronegative. Both conserved end residues are part of each CDR3. The D gene is left open where the match is weak.

v_call: TRBV19
d_call: NA
j_call: TRBJ2-7
cdr3_aa: CASSLRGGAPRLEQYF
cdr3_nt: TGTGCCAGTAGCCTTAGGGGGGGAGCCCCGAGGCTCGAGCAGTACTTC

v_call: TRBV29-1
d_call: NA
j_call: TRBJ2-1
cdr3_aa: CSAGQMYNEQFF
cdr3_nt: TGCAGCGCCGGACAGATGTACAATGAGCAGTTCTTC

v_call: TRBV4-1
d_call: NA
j_call: TRBJ1-1
cdr3_aa: CASSRTGTAGNTEAFF
cdr3_nt: TGCGCCAGCAGCCGGACTGGAACCGCGGGGAACACTGAAGCTTTCTTT

v_call: TRBV7-2
d_call: NA
j_call: TRBJ2-1
cdr3_aa: CASSRSPSDSYNEQFF
cdr3_nt: TGTGCCAGCAGTCGCTCCCCTAGCGACTCCTACAATGAGCAGTTCTTC

v_call: TRBV19
d_call: NA
j_call: TRBJ2-1
cdr3_aa: CASISSSYNEQFF
cdr3_nt: TGTGCCAGTATATCGAGCTCCTACAATGAGCAGTTCTTC

v_call: TRBV19
d_call: TRBD1
j_call: TRBJ1-2
cdr3_aa: CASRDRVNYGYTF
cdr3_nt: TGTGCCAGTCGGGACAGGGTAAACTATGGCTACACCTTC

v_call: TRBV28
d_call: TRBD2
j_call: TRBJ2-7
cdr3_aa: CASSLGGLAGSYEQYF
cdr3_nt: TGTGCCAGCAGTTTAGGGGGACTAGCGGGGAGCTACGAGCAGTACTTC

v_call: TRBV5-1
d_call: NA
j_call: TRBJ1-6
cdr3_aa: CASSPDEAYNSPLHF
cdr3_nt: TGCGCCAGCAGCCCAGATGAGGCGTATAATTCACCCCTCCACTTT

v_call: TRBV10-3
d_call: NA
j_call: TRBJ2-5
cdr3_aa: CAISESRGSQETQYF
cdr3_nt: TGTGCCATCAGTGAGTCTCGGGGTTCTCAAGAGACCCAGTACTTC

v_call: TRBV7-2
d_call: TRBD2
j_call: TRBJ2-7
cdr3_aa: CASSFGVRAGRHEQYF
cdr3_nt: TGTGCCAGCAGCTTCGGGGTGAGAGCGGGAAGGCACGAGCAGTACTTC

v_call: TRBV5-1
d_call: TRBD2
j_call: TRBJ2-1
cdr3_aa: CASSLDGGGPYNEQFF
cdr3_nt: TGCGCCAGCAGCTTGGACGGCGGGGGGCCCTACAATGAGCAGTTCTTC

v_call: TRBV7-8
d_call: NA
j_call: TRBJ2-4
cdr3_aa: CASSIQGGRNIQYF
cdr3_nt: TGTGCCAGCAGCATACAGGGAGGGAGAAACATTCAGTACTTC

v_call: TRBV7-9
d_call: NA
j_call: TRBJ1-6
cdr3_aa: CASSLVPGENSPLHF
cdr3_nt: TGTGCCAGCAGCTTAGTCCCGGGAGAAAATTCACCCCTCCACTTT

v_call: TRBV9
d_call: NA
j_call: TRBJ1-2
cdr3_aa: CASSVGGALFGYTF
cdr3_nt: TGTGCCAGCAGCGTAGGCGGGGCTCTATTCGGCTACACCTTC

v_call: TRBV11-2
d_call: TRBD1
j_call: TRBJ1-2
cdr3_aa: CASSLGPGTGAYGYTF
cdr3_nt: TGTGCCAGCAGCTTAGGACCCGGGACAGGGGCCTATGGCTACACCTTC

v_call: TRBV28
d_call: TRBD1
j_call: TRBJ1-1
cdr3_aa: CASSPLGQGAFF
cdr3_nt: TGTGCCAGCAGTCCCCTCGGACAGGGAGCTTTCTTT

v_call: TRBV5-1
d_call: TRBD2
j_call: TRBJ2-1
cdr3_aa: CASSFSAGGGGEQFF
cdr3_nt: TGCGCCAGCAGCTTCTCAGCGGGGGGTGGGGGTGAGCAGTTCTTC

v_call: TRBV6-1
d_call: TRBD1
j_call: TRBJ1-1
cdr3_aa: CASSDRQGPYTEAFF
cdr3_nt: TGTGCCAGCAGTGATAGACAGGGGCCATACACTGAAGCTTTCTTT

v_call: TRBV4-1
d_call: NA
j_call: TRBJ2-1
cdr3_aa: CASSSGQSFGEQFF
cdr3_nt: TGCGCCAGCAGTTCGGGACAATCTTTTGGTGAGCAGTTCTTC

v_call: TRBV6-1
d_call: NA
j_call: TRBJ2-5
cdr3_aa: CASRDYYQETQYF
cdr3_nt: TGTGCCAGCAGAGACTATTACCAAGAGACCCAGTACTTC

v_call: TRBV5-1
d_call: NA
j_call: TRBJ1-4
cdr3_aa: CASSFGLGPYEKLFF
cdr3_nt: TGCGCCAGCAGCTTTGGACTAGGCCCCTATGAAAAACTGTTTTTT

v_call: TRBV6-5
d_call: NA
j_call: TRBJ1-2
cdr3_aa: CASTQRNYGYTF
cdr3_nt: TGTGCCAGCACCCAGCGAAACTATGGCTACACCTTC

v_call: TRBV18
d_call: NA
j_call: TRBJ2-3
cdr3_aa: CASSPRGNSPDTQYF
cdr3_nt: TGTGCCAGCTCACCAAGGGGGAATAGTCCAGATACGCAGTATTTT

v_call: TRBV11-3
d_call: NA
j_call: TRBJ1-4
cdr3_aa: CASSLSLRKPEAREKLFF
cdr3_nt: TGTGCCAGCAGCTTAAGCCTCCGCAAGCCCGAGGCTAGGGAAAAACTGTTTTTT

v_call: TRBV6-8
d_call: NA
j_call: TRBJ2-4
cdr3_aa: CASSYRAGPDIQYF
cdr3_nt: TGTGCCAGCAGTTATAGGGCGGGACCGGACATTCAGTACTTC

v_call: TRBV5-1
d_call: NA
j_call: TRBJ2-7
cdr3_aa: CASSLSGFDEQYF
cdr3_nt: TGCGCCAGCAGCTTGTCAGGTTTCGACGAGCAGTACTTC

v_call: TRBV6-5
d_call: NA
j_call: TRBJ2-7
cdr3_aa: CASSYGQGAEQYF
cdr3_nt: TGTGCCAGCAGTTACGGGCAGGGCGCCGAGCAGTACTTC

v_call: TRBV5-5
d_call: TRBD1
j_call: TRBJ2-2
cdr3_aa: CASSFSIRDRVTGELFF
cdr3_nt: TGTGCCAGCAGCTTTTCCATCCGGGACAGGGTCACCGGGGAGCTGTTTTTT

v_call: TRBV5-1
d_call: NA
j_call: TRBJ2-7
cdr3_aa: CASSFQGTYEQYF
cdr3_nt: TGCGCCAGCAGCTTCCAGGGTACCTACGAGCAGTACTTC

v_call: TRBV6-5
d_call: TRBD2
j_call: TRBJ2-5
cdr3_aa: CASSSSGGKETQYF
cdr3_nt: TGTGCCAGCAGTAGTAGCGGGGGGAAAGAGACCCAGTACTTC

v_call: TRBV5-4
d_call: TRBD1
j_call: TRBJ1-2
cdr3_aa: CASSLGQGETF
cdr3_nt: TGTGCCAGCAGCCTCGGACAGGGAGAGACCTTC

v_call: TRBV5-1
d_call: TRBD1
j_call: TRBJ2-5
cdr3_aa: CASSPGQDQETQYF
cdr3_nt: TGCGCCAGCAGCCCAGGACAGGATCAAGAGACCCAGTACTTC

v_call: TRBV6-5
d_call: TRBD1
j_call: TRBJ1-1
cdr3_aa: CASSDRDRASEAFF
cdr3_nt: TGTGCCAGCAGCGACCGGGACAGGGCGAGTGAAGCTTTCTTT

v_call: TRBV5-1
d_call: NA
j_call: TRBJ2-7
cdr3_aa: CASSLVPARESEQYF
cdr3_nt: TGCGCCAGCAGCTTGGTTCCCGCCCGGGAAAGCGAGCAGTACTTC

v_call: TRBV27
d_call: TRBD2
j_call: TRBJ2-7
cdr3_aa: CASSFGLAGLYEQYF
cdr3_nt: TGTGCCAGCAGTTTCGGACTAGCGGGGTTATACGAGCAGTACTTC

v_call: TRBV5-7
d_call: TRBD1
j_call: TRBJ1-1
cdr3_aa: CASSLAKTGGYTEAFF
cdr3_nt: TGTGCCAGCAGCTTGGCCAAGACAGGGGGCTACACTGAAGCTTTCTTT

v_call: TRBV25-1
d_call: TRBD1
j_call: TRBJ2-7
cdr3_aa: CASSDPQGAHYEQYF
cdr3_nt: TGTGCCAGCAGTGACCCTCAGGGGGCGCACTACGAGCAGTACTTC

v_call: TRBV7-3
d_call: TRBD2
j_call: TRBJ2-1
cdr3_aa: CASSPPPLAGGYHNEQFF
cdr3_nt: TGTGCCAGCAGCCCGCCTCCCTTAGCGGGGGGCTACCACAATGAGCAGTTCTTC

v_call: TRBV5-8
d_call: TRBD1
j_call: TRBJ2-7
cdr3_aa: CASRPMGQGDPYEQYF
cdr3_nt: TGTGCCAGCAGACCGATGGGACAGGGCGATCCCTACGAGCAGTACTTC

v_call: TRBV30
d_call: TRBD2
j_call: TRBJ2-5
cdr3_aa: CAVQLAGALQETQYF
cdr3_nt: TGTGCCGTCCAACTAGCGGGAGCCCTCCAAGAGACCCAGTACTTC

v_call: TRBV5-1
d_call: NA
j_call: TRBJ1-1
cdr3_aa: CASSLTTANTEAFF
cdr3_nt: TGCGCCAGCAGCTTGACGACAGCAAACACTGAAGCTTTCTTT

v_call: TRBV11-1
d_call: NA
j_call: TRBJ1-1
cdr3_aa: CASSLDVRREAFF
cdr3_nt: TGTGCCAGCAGCTTAGATGTTCGGAGGGAAGCTTTCTTT

v_call: TRBV9
d_call: TRBD2
j_call: TRBJ2-7
cdr3_aa: CASSAWEGSYEQYF
cdr3_nt: TGTGCCAGCAGCGCCTGGGAGGGTTCCTACGAGCAGTACTTC

v_call: TRBV6-5
d_call: TRBD2
j_call: TRBJ2-5
cdr3_aa: CASSMAGGHGETQYF
cdr3_nt: TGTGCCAGCAGCATGGCGGGAGGGCATGGGGAGACCCAGTACTTC

v_call: TRBV30
d_call: NA
j_call: TRBJ1-5
cdr3_aa: CAWSYLGSQPQHF
cdr3_nt: TGTGCCTGGAGTTACCTAGGGAGCCAGCCCCAGCATTTT

v_call: TRBV5-1
d_call: TRBD2
j_call: TRBJ2-2
cdr3_aa: CASSLTSGIGDTGELFF
cdr3_nt: TGCGCCAGCAGCTTGACTAGCGGGATAGGCGACACCGGGGAGCTGTTTTTT

v_call: TRBV30
d_call: NA
j_call: TRBJ2-7
cdr3_aa: CAWRKRSSAYEQYF
cdr3_nt: TGTGCCTGGAGGAAACGGTCGAGCGCCTACGAGCAGTACTTC

v_call: TRBV13
d_call: NA
j_call: TRBJ1-2
cdr3_aa: CASSPQGAGFYGYTF
cdr3_nt: TGTGCCAGCAGCCCACAAGGGGCCGGCTTCTATGGCTACACCTTC

v_call: TRBV7-9
d_call: NA
j_call: TRBJ1-1
cdr3_aa: CASSPEEAAFF
cdr3_nt: TGTGCCAGCAGCCCCGAGGAGGCAGCTTTCTTT

v_call: TRBV5-6
d_call: NA
j_call: TRBJ2-5
cdr3_aa: CASSLSGGETQYF
cdr3_nt: TGTGCCAGCAGCTTGTCCGGGGGAGAGACCCAGTACTTC

v_call: TRBV19
d_call: NA
j_call: TRBJ1-5
cdr3_aa: CASSSGTNNQPQHF
cdr3_nt: TGTGCCAGTAGCTCCGGGACTAACAATCAGCCCCAGCATTTT

v_call: TRBV5-1
d_call: NA
j_call: TRBJ2-2
cdr3_aa: CASSLAINTGELFF
cdr3_nt: TGCGCCAGCAGCTTGGCCATTAACACCGGGGAGCTGTTTTTT

v_call: TRBV19
d_call: NA
j_call: TRBJ2-7
cdr3_aa: CASSMDRPGPDEQYF
cdr3_nt: TGTGCCAGTAGTATGGATCGGCCAGGTCCCGACGAGCAGTACTTC

v_call: TRBV5-1
d_call: TRBD2
j_call: TRBJ2-7
cdr3_aa: CASRIAGGLEQYF
cdr3_nt: TGCGCCAGCAGGATAGCGGGGGGGCTCGAGCAGTACTTC

v_call: TRBV28
d_call: NA
j_call: TRBJ1-1
cdr3_aa: CASRIQEGTEAFF
cdr3_nt: TGTGCCAGCAGGATACAGGAGGGGACTGAAGCTTTCTTT

v_call: TRBV5-1
d_call: NA
j_call: TRBJ1-1
cdr3_aa: CASRSWGGMNTEAFF
cdr3_nt: TGCGCCAGCAGATCCTGGGGGGGTATGAACACTGAAGCTTTCTTT

v_call: TRBV11-2
d_call: NA
j_call: TRBJ2-5
cdr3_aa: CASSPRTDFETQYF
cdr3_nt: TGTGCCAGCAGCCCCCGGACAGATTTTGAGACCCAGTACTTC

v_call: TRBV6-5
d_call: NA
j_call: TRBJ2-7
cdr3_aa: CASSYSSWAHEQYF
cdr3_nt: TGTGCCAGCAGTTACTCGAGTTGGGCCCACGAGCAGTACTTC

v_call: TRBV5-4
d_call: NA
j_call: TRBJ2-7
cdr3_aa: CASSLFSGYEQYF
cdr3_nt: TGTGCCAGCAGCTTGTTCTCAGGGTACGAGCAGTACTTC